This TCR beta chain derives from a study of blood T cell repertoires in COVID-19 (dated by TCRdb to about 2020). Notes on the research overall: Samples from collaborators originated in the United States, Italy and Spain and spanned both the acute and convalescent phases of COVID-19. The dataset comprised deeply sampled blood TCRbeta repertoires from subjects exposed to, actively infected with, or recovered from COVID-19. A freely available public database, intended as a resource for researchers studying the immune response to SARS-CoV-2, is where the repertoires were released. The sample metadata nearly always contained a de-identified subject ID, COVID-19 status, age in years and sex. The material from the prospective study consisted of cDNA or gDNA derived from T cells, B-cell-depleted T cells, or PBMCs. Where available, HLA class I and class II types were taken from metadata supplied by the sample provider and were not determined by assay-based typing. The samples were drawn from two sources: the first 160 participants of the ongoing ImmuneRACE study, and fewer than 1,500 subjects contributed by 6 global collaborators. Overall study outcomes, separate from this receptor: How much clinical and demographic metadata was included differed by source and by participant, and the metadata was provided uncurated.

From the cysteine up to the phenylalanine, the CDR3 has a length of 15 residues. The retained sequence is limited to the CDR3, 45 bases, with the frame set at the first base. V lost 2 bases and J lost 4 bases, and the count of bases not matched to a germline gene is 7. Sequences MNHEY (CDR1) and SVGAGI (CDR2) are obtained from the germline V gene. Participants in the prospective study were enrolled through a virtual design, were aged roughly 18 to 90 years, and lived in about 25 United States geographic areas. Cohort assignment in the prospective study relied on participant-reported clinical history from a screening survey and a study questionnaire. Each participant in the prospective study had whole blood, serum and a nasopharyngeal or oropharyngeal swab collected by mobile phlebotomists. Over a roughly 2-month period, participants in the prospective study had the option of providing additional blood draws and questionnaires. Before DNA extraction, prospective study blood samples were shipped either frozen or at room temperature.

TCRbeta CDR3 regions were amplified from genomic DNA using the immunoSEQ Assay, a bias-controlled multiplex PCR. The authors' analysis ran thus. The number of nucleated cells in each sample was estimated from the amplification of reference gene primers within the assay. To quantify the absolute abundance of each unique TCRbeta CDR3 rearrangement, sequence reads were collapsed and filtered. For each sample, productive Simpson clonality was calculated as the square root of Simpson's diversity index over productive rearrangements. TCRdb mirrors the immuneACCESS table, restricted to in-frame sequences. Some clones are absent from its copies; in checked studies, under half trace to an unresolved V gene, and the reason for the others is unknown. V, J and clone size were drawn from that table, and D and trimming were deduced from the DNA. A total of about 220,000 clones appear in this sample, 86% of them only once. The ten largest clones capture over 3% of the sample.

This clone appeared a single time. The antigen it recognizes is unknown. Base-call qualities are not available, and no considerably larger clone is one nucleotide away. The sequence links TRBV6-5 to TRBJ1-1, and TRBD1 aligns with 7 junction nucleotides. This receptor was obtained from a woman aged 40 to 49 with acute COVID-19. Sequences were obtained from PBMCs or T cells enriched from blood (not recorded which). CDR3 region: CASSYDRAGLTEAFF. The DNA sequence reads TGTGCCAGCAGTTACGACAGGGCGGGACTCACTGAAGCTTTCTTT.